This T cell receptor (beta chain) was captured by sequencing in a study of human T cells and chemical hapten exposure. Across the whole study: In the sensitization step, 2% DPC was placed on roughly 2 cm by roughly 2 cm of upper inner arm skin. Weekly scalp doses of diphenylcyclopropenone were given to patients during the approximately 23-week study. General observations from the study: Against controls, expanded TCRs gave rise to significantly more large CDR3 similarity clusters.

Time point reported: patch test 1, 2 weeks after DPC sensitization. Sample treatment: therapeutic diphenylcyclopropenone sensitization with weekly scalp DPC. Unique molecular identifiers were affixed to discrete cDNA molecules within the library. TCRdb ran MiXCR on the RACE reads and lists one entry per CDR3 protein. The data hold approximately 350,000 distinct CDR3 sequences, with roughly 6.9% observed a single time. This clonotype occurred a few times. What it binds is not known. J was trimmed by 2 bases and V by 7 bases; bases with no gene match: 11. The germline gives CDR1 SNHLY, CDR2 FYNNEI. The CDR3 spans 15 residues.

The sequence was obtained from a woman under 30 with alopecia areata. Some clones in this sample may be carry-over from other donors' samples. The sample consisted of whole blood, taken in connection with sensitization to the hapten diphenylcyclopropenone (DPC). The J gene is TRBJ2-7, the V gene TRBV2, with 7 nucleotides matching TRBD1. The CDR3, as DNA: TGTGCCAGCACGCAACAACGACAGGGCCCCTACGAGCAGTACTTC. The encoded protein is CASTQQRQGPYEQYF.